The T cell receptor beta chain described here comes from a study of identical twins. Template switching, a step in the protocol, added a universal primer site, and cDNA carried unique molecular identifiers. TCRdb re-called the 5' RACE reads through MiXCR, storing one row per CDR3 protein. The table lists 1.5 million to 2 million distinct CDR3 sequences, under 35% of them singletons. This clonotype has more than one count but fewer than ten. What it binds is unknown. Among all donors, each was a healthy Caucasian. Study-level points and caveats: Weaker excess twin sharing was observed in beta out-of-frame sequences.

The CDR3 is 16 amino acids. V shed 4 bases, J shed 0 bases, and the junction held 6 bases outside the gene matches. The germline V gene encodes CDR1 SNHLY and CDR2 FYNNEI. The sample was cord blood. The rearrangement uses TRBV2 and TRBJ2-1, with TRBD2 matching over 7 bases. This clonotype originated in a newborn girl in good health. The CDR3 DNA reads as TGTGCCAGCAGTGCGCGGGAGAGTAACTCCTACAATGAGCAGTTCTTC. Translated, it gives CASSARESNSYNEQFF.